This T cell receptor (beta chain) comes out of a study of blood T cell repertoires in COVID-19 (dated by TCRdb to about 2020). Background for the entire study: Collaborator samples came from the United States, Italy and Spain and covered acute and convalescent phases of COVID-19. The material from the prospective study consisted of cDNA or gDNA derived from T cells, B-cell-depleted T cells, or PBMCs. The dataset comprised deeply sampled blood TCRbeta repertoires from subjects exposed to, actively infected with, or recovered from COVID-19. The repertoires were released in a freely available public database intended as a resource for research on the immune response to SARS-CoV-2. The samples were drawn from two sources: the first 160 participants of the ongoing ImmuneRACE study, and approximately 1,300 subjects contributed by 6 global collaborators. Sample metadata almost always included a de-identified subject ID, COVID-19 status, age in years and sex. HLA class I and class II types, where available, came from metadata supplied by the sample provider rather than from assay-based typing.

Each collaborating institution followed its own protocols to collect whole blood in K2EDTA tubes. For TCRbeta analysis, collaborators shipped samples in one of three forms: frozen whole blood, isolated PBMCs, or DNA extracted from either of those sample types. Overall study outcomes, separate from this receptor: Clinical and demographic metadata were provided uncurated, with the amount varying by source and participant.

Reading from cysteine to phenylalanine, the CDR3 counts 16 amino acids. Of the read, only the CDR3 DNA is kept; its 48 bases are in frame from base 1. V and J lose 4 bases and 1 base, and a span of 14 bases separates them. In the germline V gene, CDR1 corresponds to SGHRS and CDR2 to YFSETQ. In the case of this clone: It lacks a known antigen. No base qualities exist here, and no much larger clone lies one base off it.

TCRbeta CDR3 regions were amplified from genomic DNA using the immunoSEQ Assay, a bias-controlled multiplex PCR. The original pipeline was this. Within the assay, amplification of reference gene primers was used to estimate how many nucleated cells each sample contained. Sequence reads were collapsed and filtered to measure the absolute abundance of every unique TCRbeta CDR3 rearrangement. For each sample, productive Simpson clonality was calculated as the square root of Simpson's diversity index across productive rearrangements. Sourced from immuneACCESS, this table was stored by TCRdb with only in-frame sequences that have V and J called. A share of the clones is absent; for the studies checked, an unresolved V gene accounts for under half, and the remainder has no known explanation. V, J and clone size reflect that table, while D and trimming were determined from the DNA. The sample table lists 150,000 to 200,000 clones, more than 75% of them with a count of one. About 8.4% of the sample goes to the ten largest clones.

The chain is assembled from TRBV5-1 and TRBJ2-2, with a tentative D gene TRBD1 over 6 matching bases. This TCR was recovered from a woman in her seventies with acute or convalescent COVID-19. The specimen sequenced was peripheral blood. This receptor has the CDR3 CASSKGTLGNTGELFF. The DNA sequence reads TGCGCCAGCAGCAAAGGGACATTAGGGAACACCGGGGAGCTGTTTTTT.